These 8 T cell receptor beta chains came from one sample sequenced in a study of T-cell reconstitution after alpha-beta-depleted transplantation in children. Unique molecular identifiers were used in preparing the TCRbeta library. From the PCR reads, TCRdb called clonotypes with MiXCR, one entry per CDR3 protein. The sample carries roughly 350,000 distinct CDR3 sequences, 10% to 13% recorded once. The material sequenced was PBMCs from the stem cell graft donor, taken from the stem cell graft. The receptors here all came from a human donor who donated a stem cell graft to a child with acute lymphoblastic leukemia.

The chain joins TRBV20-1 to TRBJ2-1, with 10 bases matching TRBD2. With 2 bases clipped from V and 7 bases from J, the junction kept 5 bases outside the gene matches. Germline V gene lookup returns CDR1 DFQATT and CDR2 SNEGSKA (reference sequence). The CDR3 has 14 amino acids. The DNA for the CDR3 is TGCAGTGCTAGAAGGAGCGGGAGGGGTAATGAGCAGTTCTTC. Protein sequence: CSARRSGRGNEQFF.

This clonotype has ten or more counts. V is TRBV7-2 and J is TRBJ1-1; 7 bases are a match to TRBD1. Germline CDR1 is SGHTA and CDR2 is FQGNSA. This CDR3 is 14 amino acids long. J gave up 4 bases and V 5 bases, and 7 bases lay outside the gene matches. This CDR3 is CASSLSQGFTEAFF. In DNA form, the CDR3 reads TGTGCCAGCAGCCTTTCACAGGGGTTCACTGAAGCTTTCTTT.

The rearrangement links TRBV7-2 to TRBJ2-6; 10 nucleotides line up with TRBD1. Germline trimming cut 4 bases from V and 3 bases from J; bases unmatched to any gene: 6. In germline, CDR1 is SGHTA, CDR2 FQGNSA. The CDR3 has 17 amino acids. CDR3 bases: TGTGCCAGCAGCTCCCGGACAGGGGGGGTTGGGGCCAACGTCCTGACTTTC. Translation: CASSSRTGGVGANVLTF.

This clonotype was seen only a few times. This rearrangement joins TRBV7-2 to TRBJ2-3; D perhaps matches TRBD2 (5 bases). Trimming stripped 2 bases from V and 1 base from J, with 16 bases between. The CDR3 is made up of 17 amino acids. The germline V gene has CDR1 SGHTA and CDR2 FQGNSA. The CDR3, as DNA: TGTGCCAGCAGCTTACCCCAGCAAGCGGAGGGCACAGATACGCAGTATTTT. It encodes CASSLPQQAEGTDTQYF.

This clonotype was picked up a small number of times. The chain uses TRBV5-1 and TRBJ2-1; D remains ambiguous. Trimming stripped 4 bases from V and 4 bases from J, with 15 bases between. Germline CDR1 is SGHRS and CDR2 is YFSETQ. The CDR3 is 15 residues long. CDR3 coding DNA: TGCGCCAGCAGCCCCTCAAGTGTCGGGTACAATGAGCAGTTCTTC. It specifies CASSPSSVGYNEQFF.

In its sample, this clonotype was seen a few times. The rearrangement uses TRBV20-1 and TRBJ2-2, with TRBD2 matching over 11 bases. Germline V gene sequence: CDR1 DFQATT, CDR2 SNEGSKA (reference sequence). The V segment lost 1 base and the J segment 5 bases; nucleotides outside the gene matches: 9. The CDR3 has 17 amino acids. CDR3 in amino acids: CSARVSLAGGQTGELFF. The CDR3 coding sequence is TGCAGTGCTAGAGTCTCCCTAGCGGGAGGTCAAACCGGGGAGCTGTTTTTT.

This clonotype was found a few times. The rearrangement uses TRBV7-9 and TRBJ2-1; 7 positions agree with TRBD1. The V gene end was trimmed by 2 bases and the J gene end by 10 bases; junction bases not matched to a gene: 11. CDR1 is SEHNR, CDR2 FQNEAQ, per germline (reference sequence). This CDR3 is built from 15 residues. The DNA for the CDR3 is TGTGCCAGCAGCTTACAACAGGGGAAACGATCGGAGCAGTTCTTC. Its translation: CASSLQQGKRSEQFF.

CDR3 bases: TGTGCCACCAGTGATTCGGGGATTTCTGAGCAGTTCTTC. Translating it yields CATSDSGISEQFF. The gene calls are TRBV24-1 and TRBJ2-1; perhaps TRBD2 as D (5 bases). The CDR3 sequence is 13 residues long. Germline V gives CDR1 KGHDR, CDR2 SFDVKD. Trimming took off 2 bases at V and 9 bases at J, with 10 bases between the two ends.